The 28 T cell receptor beta chains in this list originate from one sample, sequenced in a study of T cell responses to AZD1222 COVID-19 vaccine. Repertoires were generated with immunoSEQ multiplex PCR, while TCRdb's copy carries only in-frame clones and drops some. The table includes over 45,000 clones, around 90% detected once. Material: peripheral blood, obtained on day 0 of AZD1222 vaccination. Receptors originate from an adult in good health.

V and J are TRBV5-4 and TRBJ2-3; TRBD1 matches at 8 bases. CDR1 SGHNT and CDR2 YYREEE come from the germline V gene (reference sequence). V trimming: 4 bases; J trimming: 3 bases; junction bases outside the gene matches: 4. This CDR3 is 14 amino acids long. The CDR3 nucleotides read TGTGCCAGCAGCCCCTGGACAGGGACAGATACGCAGTATTTT. It codes for CASSPWTGTDTQYF.

This chain links TRBV7-2 with TRBJ1-3; D is uncertain. From germline, CDR1 is SGHTA and CDR2 FQGNSA. V gave up 0 bases and J gave up 0 bases, with 9 bases separating them. The CDR3 is 16 residues long. CDR3 coding DNA: TGTGCCAGCAGCTTAGCACCGGGGTTCTCTGGAAACACCATATATTTT. Amino acids: CASSLAPGFSGNTIYF.

The chain uses TRBV3-1 (or the pseudogene TRBV3-2) and TRBJ1-1; 8 nucleotides match TRBD1. V was clipped by 4 bases and J by 1 base; unmatched bases: 8. The CDR3 runs to 16 residues. Germline CDR1 and CDR2: LGHDT and YNNKEL (reference sequence). For the CDR3, the DNA is TGTGCCAGCAGCCCCCTGGACAGGGTACGGAACACTGAAGCTTTCTTT. This codes for CASSPLDRVRNTEAFF.

The chain uses TRBV11-3 and TRBJ2-2; D is possibly TRBD1 or TRBD2 (5 bases each). CDR3 length equals 12 residues. CDR1 is SGHNT, CDR2 YENEEA, per germline. The V gene lost 5 bases and the J gene lost 6 bases, with 7 bases spanning the gap. CDR3 coding DNA: TGTGCCAGCAGCCGGGGACCCGGGGAGCTGTTTTTT. Amino acids: CASSRGPGELFF.

The chain is built from TRBV7-9 and TRBJ1-1; weak D call: TRBD1 (6 bases). Germline values: CDR1 SEHNR, CDR2 FQNEAQ (reference sequence). This CDR3 comprises 15 residues. Trimming pared 5 bases from V and 0 bases from J, leaving 13 bases between. This CDR3 is CASSLDRNMNTEAFF. Written as DNA, the CDR3 is TGTGCCAGCAGCCTGGACAGAAACATGAACACTGAAGCTTTCTTT.

The rearrangement uses TRBV7-3 and TRBJ2-2, with no clear D. The CDR3 spans 13 residues. CDR1 is SGHTA, CDR2 FQGTGA, per germline. V was trimmed by 4 bases and J by 3 bases, leaving 6 bases between them. The chain's CDR3 is CASSSMHTGELFF. CDR3 coding DNA: TGTGCCAGCAGCTCCATGCACACCGGGGAGCTGTTTTTT.

This rearrangement joins TRBV14 to TRBJ2-5; D might be TRBD1 (5 bases). CDR1 is SGHDN, CDR2 FVKESK, per germline. The CDR3 is 15 amino acids. The V end was cut by 2 bases, the J end by 5 bases, with 15 bases between. The CDR3 sequence is CASSQRTRARETQYF. Written as DNA, the CDR3 is TGTGCCAGCAGCCAAAGAACCAGGGCGAGGGAGACCCAGTACTTC.

This rearrangement joins TRBV15 to TRBJ2-5, with D perhaps TRBD2 (6 bases). Germline CDR1 is LNHNV and CDR2 is YYDKDF (reference sequence). The CDR3 sequence is 16 residues long. Trimming stripped 1 base from V and 5 bases from J, with 17 bases between. The CDR3 nucleotides read TGTGCCACCAGCAGAGGGTTCGGAGGGGCTGTCGAGACCCAGTACTTC. Its protein product is CATSRGFGGAVETQYF.

The chain couples TRBV5-5 to TRBJ1-4; D gene uncertain. Trimming stripped 3 bases from V and 4 bases from J, with 10 bases between. The germline CDR1 and CDR2 sequences are SGHKS and YYEKEE (reference sequence). The CDR3 is 14 amino acids. The CDR3 spells CASSSLTGNEKLFF. CDR3 nucleotides: TGTGCCAGCAGCTCGTTGACGGGTAATGAAAAACTGTTTTTT.

The chain has TRBV19 and TRBJ1-1, with a possible D match to TRBD1 (6 bases). The CDR3 is made up of 13 amino acids. CDR1 and CDR2 (germline): LNHDA, SQIVND (reference sequence). Trimming took 4 bases from V and 4 from J, leaving 10 bases between them. For the CDR3, the DNA is TGTGCCAGTAGTAGTACAGGGAGCACTGAAGCTTTCTTT. Translated: CASSSTGSTEAFF.

The rearrangement joins TRBV6-5 to TRBJ2-1; D perhaps matches TRBD2 (6 bases). Germline CDR1 reads MNHEY; CDR2 reads SVGAGI. The CDR3 loop spans 15 amino acids. V was clipped by 4 bases and J by 7 bases, with 17 bases between them. The CDR3 coding sequence is TGTGCCAGCAGTTTCCTCGGGGGTAGTCGAAATGAGCAGTTCTTC. It codes for CASSFLGGSRNEQFF.

V and J are TRBV19 and TRBJ2-7; 10 bases agree with TRBD1. Germline V gene sequence: CDR1 LNHDA, CDR2 SQIVND (reference sequence). V dropped 5 bases and J dropped 6; count of bases not matched to a gene: 7. This CDR3 is 14 amino acids long. The CDR3 sequence is CASSSGTGAGEQYF. The CDR3 nucleotides are TGTGCCAGTAGTTCCGGGACAGGGGCCGGCGAGCAGTACTTC.

This chain uses TRBV28 with TRBJ2-5; a weak D match, TRBD2 (5 bases). The CDR3 sequence is 11 residues long. Trimming shortened V by 4 bases and J by 9 bases, and 9 bases separated the two germline ends. Germline V lookup: CDR1 MDHEN, CDR2 SYDVKM. DNA for the CDR3: TGTGCCAGCAGTTACCTGGAGGCCCAGTACTTC. It specifies CASSYLEAQYF.

The V call is TRBV6-5, the J call TRBJ2-2; 8 bases line up with TRBD1. V shed 6 bases and J 4 bases; nucleotides not matched to a gene: 1. Germline V gives CDR1 MNHEY, CDR2 SVGAGI. The CDR3 spans 13 residues. In DNA, the CDR3 is TGTGCCAGCAGAACAGGGGGCACCGGGGAGCTGTTTTTT. Translation: CASRTGGTGELFF.

This rearrangement joins TRBV7-8 to TRBJ2-7, with 8 bases identical to TRBD1. This CDR3 contains 16 residues. The germline V gene has CDR1 SGHVS and CDR2 FQNEAQ. V lost 0 bases and J lost 7; bases outside the gene matches: 11. For the CDR3, the DNA is TGTGCCAGCAGCTTAGCGCGAACCTCAGGGGGCGGGGAGCAGTACTTC. It yields the protein CASSLARTSGGGEQYF.

This clone has more than one count but fewer than ten. V gene TRBV11-2 combines with J gene TRBJ1-2, with 10 bases identical to TRBD1. Germline CDR1 reads SGHAT; CDR2 reads FQNNGV. The CDR3 has 15 amino acids. V lost 5 bases, J lost 7 bases, and 10 bases stayed unmatched. The CDR3 reads CASSTRQGAIGGYTF. CDR3 DNA: TGTGCCAGCAGCACTCGACAGGGGGCTATAGGTGGCTACACCTTC.

This sequence joins TRBV6-5 and TRBJ1-3; D may be TRBD1 (6 bases). Germline CDR1 and CDR2: MNHEY and SVGAGI. The CDR3 has 16 residues. The V end lost 0 bases, the J end lost 4 bases, and 13 bases lay between the germline ends. The CDR3 nucleotides are TGTGCCAGCAGTTACTCGGGGGGCGCAGGAGGAAACACCATATATTTT. Amino acid sequence: CASSYSGGAGGNTIYF.

The J gene is TRBJ1-1, the V gene TRBV29-1; D is undetermined. Germline V gene data show CDR1 as SQVTM and CDR2 as ANQGSEA. V was shortened by 4 bases and J by 0 bases, with 9 bases between the two germline ends. CDR3 length equals 13 residues. CDR3 sequence: CSVGARLNTEAFF. The CDR3 DNA reads TGCAGCGTTGGGGCCAGGTTGAACACTGAAGCTTTCTTT.

This clone was observed a single time. This chain links TRBV28 with TRBJ2-7, with D possibly being TRBD1 or TRBD2 (5 bases each). V shed 3 bases and J shed 4 bases, with 19 bases lying between them. The germline V gene has CDR1 MDHEN and CDR2 SYDVKM. CDR3 length: 16 residues. Here the CDR3 reads CASSLVGGGWGYEQYF. Written as DNA, the CDR3 is TGTGCCAGCAGTTTGGTAGGAGGTGGTTGGGGGTACGAGCAGTACTTC.

The V call is TRBV10-3, the J call TRBJ2-1; 9 nucleotides match TRBD2. Looked up from germline, CDR1 is ENHRY and CDR2 is SYGVKD. The V gene end was trimmed by 6 bases and the J gene end by 2 bases; junction bases not matched to a gene: 14. The CDR3 consists of 18 residues. This CDR3 is CAISPGTSSPEPYNEQFF. CDR3 bases: TGTGCCATCAGCCCCGGGACTAGCTCCCCTGAGCCCTACAATGAGCAGTTCTTC.

The V and J genes are TRBV9 and TRBJ2-2, with TRBD1 identical over 10 bases. Germline-derived CDR1 and CDR2 are SGDLS and YYNGEE. The CDR3 sequence is 23 residues long. V was pared by 0 bases and J by 3 bases, with 23 bases of the junction left unmatched. For the CDR3, the DNA is TGTGCCAGCAGCGTAGGAGCCAGTGGGACAGGGGTCGGATACAACGGGGACACCGGGGAGCTGTTTTTT. Its protein product is CASSVGASGTGVGYNGDTGELFF.

V and J are TRBV6-1 and TRBJ1-4; TRBD1 aligns across 12 bases. The CDR3 length is 15 residues. The trim removed 6 bases at V and 7 bases at J, leaving 6 bases unmatched. CDR1 is MNHNS, CDR2 SASEGT, per germline. The CDR3 region is CASSAPGQGAEKLFF. The CDR3 bases are TGTGCCAGCAGCGCCCCGGGACAGGGGGCTGAAAAACTGTTTTTT.

This chain connects TRBV4-1 to TRBJ1-2; D is unclear. Trimming pared 10 bases from V and 3 bases from J, leaving 21 bases between. This CDR3 has 15 residues. The germline V gene has CDR1 MGHRA and CDR2 YSYEKL. Here the CDR3 DNA reads TGCGCCACGCGATCCTGGAAGGACGGAGACTATGGCTACACCTTC. It specifies CATRSWKDGDYGYTF.

The chain uses TRBV6-5 and TRBJ2-7; possibly TRBD2 for D (5 bases). The CDR3 runs to 14 residues. V was pared by 0 bases and J by 3 bases, with 9 bases between. Germline lookup yields CDR1 MNHEY and CDR2 SVGAGI. The CDR3 nucleotides read TGTGCCAGCAGTTACTCTTCGGGGTACTACGAGCAGTACTTC. Encoded protein: CASSYSSGYYEQYF.

This clone was detected only once. The rearrangement links TRBV10-3 to TRBJ2-1; D not certain. The V end lost 6 bases, the J end lost 6 bases, and 9 bases lay between the germline ends. Looked up from germline, CDR1 is ENHRY and CDR2 is SYGVKD. This CDR3 spans 12 amino acids. The CDR3 loop is CAISDRGNEQFF. The CDR3 coding sequence is TGTGCCATCAGCGACCGCGGCAATGAGCAGTTCTTC.

CDR3 coding DNA: TGCACCAGCAGCCAAGACCCCGGGACCGACGCTTACTACGAGCAGTACTTC. Amino acid sequence: CTSSQDPGTDAYYEQYF. The chain employs TRBV1 and TRBJ2-7. TRBV1 is given as a pseudogene. CDR3 size: 17 residues.

The chain couples TRBV5-6 to TRBJ1-4; D is ambiguous. V lost 6 bases and J lost 0, with 18 bases in between. The V gene's germline CDR1 is SGHDT and CDR2 YYEEEE. The CDR3 spans 17 residues. CDR3 amino acids: CASTGKRGSSTNEKLFF. Here the CDR3 DNA reads TGTGCCAGCACCGGCAAGCGAGGGAGTTCAACTAATGAAAAACTGTTTTTT.

The chain has TRBV7-5 and TRBJ2-5; the table gives TRBD2 as D, unverified against the DNA. TRBV7-5 has pseudogene status. This CDR3 contains 17 residues. The CDR3: CVRSLEVVTTNQETQYF. The CDR3 DNA sequence: TGTGTCAGAAGCTTAGAAGTGGTGACTACCAACCAAGAGACCCAGTACTTC.